A single count supports the clone carrying this T cell receptor beta chain. This specimen comes from a study of blood T cell repertoires in COVID-19. Study-wide context: The cDNA or gDNA used as material had been derived from T cells, B-cell-depleted T cells, or PBMCs.

The method was immunoSEQ multiplex PCR; TCRdb's version includes in-frame clones alone and lacks a portion of them. Seen here are hundreds of thousands of clones, 70% to 90% observed once, and the top ten hold more than 1.4%. The material sequenced was peripheral blood. The sequence was collected from a woman aged 30 to 39 with active or convalescent COVID-19.

The DNA for the CDR3 is TGCGCCAGCAGCGGGGGCGAACAAGAGACCCAGTACTTC. Translated, it gives CASSGGEQETQYF. The chain recombines TRBV5-1 with TRBJ2-5; D might be TRBD1 (6 bases). There are 13 residues in the CDR3. Between the trimmed V and J ends, which lost 4 bases and 2 bases, there was a span of 9 bases. The germline V gene encodes CDR1 SGHRS and CDR2 YFSETQ.